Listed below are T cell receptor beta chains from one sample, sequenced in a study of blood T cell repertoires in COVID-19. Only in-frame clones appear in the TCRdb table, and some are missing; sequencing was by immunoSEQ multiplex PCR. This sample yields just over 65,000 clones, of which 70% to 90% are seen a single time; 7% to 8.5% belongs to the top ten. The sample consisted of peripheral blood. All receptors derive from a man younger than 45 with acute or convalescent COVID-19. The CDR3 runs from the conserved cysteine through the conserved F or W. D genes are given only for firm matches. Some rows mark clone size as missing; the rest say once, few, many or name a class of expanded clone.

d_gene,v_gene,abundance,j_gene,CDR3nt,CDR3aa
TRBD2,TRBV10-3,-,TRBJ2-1,TGTGCCACGTGGCGGGGGGTTAGCTCCTACAATGAGCAGTTCTTC,CATWRGVSSYNEQFF
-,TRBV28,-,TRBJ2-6,TGTGCCAGCAGTTTATGGGCAGCTGGGGCCAACGTCCTGACTTTC,CASSLWAAGANVLTF
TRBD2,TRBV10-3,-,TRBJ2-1,TGTGCCATCAGTGAGTCGTCTAGCGGGAGTGTACGGGGACACAATGAGCAGTTCTTC,CAISESSSGSVRGHNEQFF
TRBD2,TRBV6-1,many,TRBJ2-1,TGTGCCAGCAGTGAACCGGGGACTAGAGAGTTCTTC,CASSEPGTREFF
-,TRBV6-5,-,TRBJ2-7,TGTGCCAGCAGTTACCCTTCTAGGGGGGGCCACTACGAGCAGTACTTC,CASSYPSRGGHYEQYF
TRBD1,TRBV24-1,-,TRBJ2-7,TGTGCCACCAGTTCCGGGACAGGGTCAAGGGATCGCTACGAGCAGTACTTC,CATSSGTGSRDRYEQYF
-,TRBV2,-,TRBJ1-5,TGTGCCAGCAGTGCCGAGGGCGGGTCCGGACAGCCCCAGCATTTT,CASSAEGGSGQPQHF
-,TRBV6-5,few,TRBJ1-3,TGTGCCAGCCAACGTACAGGGAACGGAAACACCATATATTTT,CASQRTGNGNTIYF
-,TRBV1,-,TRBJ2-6,TGCACCAGCAGTGTATGGGCGGACCGAACCGGGACTCAAAGCTCTGGGGCCAACGTCCTGACTTTC,CTSSVWADRTGTQSSGANVLTF
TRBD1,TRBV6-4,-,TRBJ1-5,TGTGCCAGCAGGAGTCTCTTTAAGGACAGGAAGGGTCTCCAGCCCCAGCATTTT,CASRSLFKDRKGLQPQHF
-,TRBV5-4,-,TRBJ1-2,TGTGCCAGCAGCCAGAGGAGGGCGGGTGGCTACACCTTC,CASSQRRAGGYTF
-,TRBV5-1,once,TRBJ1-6,TGCGCCAGCAGCTTAGGACACAGATATAATTCACCCCTCCACTTT,CASSLGHRYNSPLHF
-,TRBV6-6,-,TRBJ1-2,TGTGCCAGCAGTCCTCATCCCGACAGACTCCCTAACTATGGCTACACCTTC,CASSPHPDRLPNYGYTF
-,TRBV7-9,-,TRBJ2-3,TGTGCCAGCAGCTTAAACTCGGTTACCACAGATACGCAGTATTTT,CASSLNSVTTDTQYF
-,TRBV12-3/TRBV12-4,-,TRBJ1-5,TGTGCCAGCAGGGGGACAAACTGGCAGCCCCAGCATTTT,CASRGTNWQPQHF
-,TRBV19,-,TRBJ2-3,TGTGCCAGTAGTATAGCGGGGTCCACAGATACGCAGTATTTT,CASSIAGSTDTQYF
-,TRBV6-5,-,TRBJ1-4,TGTGCCAGCAGTATACAGGGCTTTCGAGAAAAACTGTTTTTT,CASSIQGFREKLFF
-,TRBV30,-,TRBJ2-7,TGTGCCTGGAGTAGGGGTACCTACGAGCAGTACTTC,CAWSRGTYEQYF
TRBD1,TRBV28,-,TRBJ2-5,TGTGCCAGCAGCCAAACAGGGGGCGGAGAGACCCAGTACTTC,CASSQTGGGETQYF
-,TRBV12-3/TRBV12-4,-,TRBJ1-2,TGTGCCAGCACCGACTGGGGGCTTGGCTACACCTTC,CASTDWGLGYTF
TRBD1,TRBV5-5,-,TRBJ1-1,TGTGCCAGCAGCCCCGGGCCCGGGACAGGGTCCACTGAAGCTTTCTTT,CASSPGPGTGSTEAFF
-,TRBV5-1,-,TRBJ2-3,TGCGCCAGCAAAAGAGCATTCGCGGGAAGCACAGATACGCAGTATTTT,CASKRAFAGSTDTQYF
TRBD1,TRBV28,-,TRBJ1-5,TGTGCCAGCGGGGGGGACAGGGTCCAGCCCCAGCATTTT,CASGGDRVQPQHF
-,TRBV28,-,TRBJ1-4,TGTGCCAGCAGTTTGGGGGGTCGTCGGGAAAAACTGTTTTTT,CASSLGGRREKLFF
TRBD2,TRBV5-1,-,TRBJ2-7,TGCGCCAGCAGCAATCTAGCGGGAGGAACCTACGAGCAGTACTTC,CASSNLAGGTYEQYF
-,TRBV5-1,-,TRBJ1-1,TGCGCCAGCTCTCTCTCCACAAACACTGAAGCTTTCTTT,CASSLSTNTEAFF
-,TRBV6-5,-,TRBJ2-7,TGTGCCAGCAGAGCTTTTGTAGGGGTCTCCTACGAGCAGTACTTC,CASRAFVGVSYEQYF
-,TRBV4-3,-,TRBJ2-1,TGCGCCAGCAGCCAAGGGAACAGGCAAGACAATGAGCAGTTCTTC,CASSQGNRQDNEQFF
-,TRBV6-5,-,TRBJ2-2,TGTGCCAGCAGAGTTAGCCAGACCGGGGAGCTGTTTTTT,CASRVSQTGELFF
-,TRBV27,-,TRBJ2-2,TGTGCCAGCATCCTGACCACCCGGGAGACTAGGGTGAGGGGAGCTGTTTTT,CASILTTRETRVRGAVF
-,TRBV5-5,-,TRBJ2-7,TGTGCCAGCAGCCCTAACAGGGACCCCTACGAGCAGTACTTC,CASSPNRDPYEQYF
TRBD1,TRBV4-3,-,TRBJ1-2,TGCGCCAGCAGCCAAGCGGACAGGGGCTACACCTTC,CASSQADRGYTF
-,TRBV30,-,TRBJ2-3,TGTGCCTGGAGCGGACATCAGACCTTCACCACAGATACGCAGTATTTT,CAWSGHQTFTTDTQYF
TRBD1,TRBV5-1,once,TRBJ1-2,TGCGCCGACAGGGAGCGCTACACCTTC,CADRERYTF
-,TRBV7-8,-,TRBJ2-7,TGTGCCAGCAGCTTCGGCTCCTACGAGCAGTACTTC,CASSFGSYEQYF
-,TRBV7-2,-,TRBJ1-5,TGTGCCAGCAGCTCGAGCACAGGGAGTATGCCCCAGCATTTT,CASSSSTGSMPQHF
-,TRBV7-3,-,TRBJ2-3,TGTGCCAGCAGCTGGAGAGGAGGGAGTAACACAGATACGCAGTATTTT,CASSWRGGSNTDTQYF
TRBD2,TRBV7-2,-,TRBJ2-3,TGTGCCAGCAGCCCGACTAGTGACGGGAGGCGCACAGATACGCAGTATTTT,CASSPTSDGRRTDTQYF
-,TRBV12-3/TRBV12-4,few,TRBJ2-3,TGTGCCAGCAGTCGAGGGACAGATACGCAGTATTTT,CASSRGTDTQYF
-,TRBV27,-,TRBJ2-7,TGTGCCAGCAGAGTTGGGGCCGAGCAGTACTTC,CASRVGAEQYF
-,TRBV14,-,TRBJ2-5,TGTGCCAGCAGCAGGACAGCGATACAAGAGACCCAGTACTTC,CASSRTAIQETQYF
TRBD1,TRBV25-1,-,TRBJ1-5,TGTGCCAGCAGTGAAAGGACAGGGGGGATTCAGCCCCAGCATTTT,CASSERTGGIQPQHF
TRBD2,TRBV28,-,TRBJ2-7,TGTGCCAGCACGCGATTTAGCGGGGGACTCTACGAGCAGTACTTC,CASTRFSGGLYEQYF
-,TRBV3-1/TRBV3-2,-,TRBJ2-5,TGTGCCAGCAGCCAAGATCCGATAGGTCTGACGGCTCGACTCCAAGAGACCCAGTACTTC,CASSQDPIGLTARLQETQYF
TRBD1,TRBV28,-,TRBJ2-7,TGTGCCAGCAGTCTCCTCGGGACAGGGTCCTACGAGCAGTACTTC,CASSLLGTGSYEQYF
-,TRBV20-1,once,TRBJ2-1,TGCAGTGCTCGTGAGGCGGGTGAGCAGTTCTTC,CSAREAGEQFF
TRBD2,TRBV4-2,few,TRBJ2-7,TGTGCCAGCAGCCAAGATGTGCTTAGCGGGGGGCCCTACGAGCAGTACTTC,CASSQDVLSGGPYEQYF
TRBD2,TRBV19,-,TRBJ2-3,TGTGCCAGTACCCCGGGACTAGCGGGAGCAGATACGCAGTATTTT,CASTPGLAGADTQYF
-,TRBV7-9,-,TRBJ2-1,TGTGCCAGCAGCCCGGGCTACAATGAGCAGTTCTTC,CASSPGYNEQFF